The 5 T cell receptor beta chains presented below share a single source sample, sequenced in a study of blood T cell repertoires in COVID-19. Using immunoSEQ multiplex PCR, the repertoire was profiled, and TCRdb retains in-frame clones only, with some absent. The sample has approximately 300,000 clones, 85% seen once. Input material: PBMCs or T cells enriched from blood (not recorded which). The origin of the receptors is a woman aged 25 to 39 who had been exposed to COVID-19.

This clone was counted only a few times. This sequence joins TRBV2 and TRBJ2-1, with 12 bases aligning to TRBD2. In germline, CDR1 is SNHLY, CDR2 FYNNEI. V lost 8 bases and J lost 3; bases outside the gene matches: 8. The CDR3 contains 16 residues. For the CDR3, the DNA is TGTGCCAGCGAAGGTCTAGCGGGAGGGATCTACAATGAGCAGTTCTTC. Translation gives CASEGLAGGIYNEQFF.

The chain joins TRBV4-2 to TRBJ1-2; D is possibly TRBD1 (6 bases). The germline gives CDR1 LGHNA, CDR2 YNFKEQ. Trimming cost V 5 bases and J 7 bases, with 14 bases left between them. The CDR3 length is 13 residues. This CDR3 is CASSGQSLFGYTF. CDR3 nucleotides: TGTGCCAGCAGCGGACAGTCGCTGTTTGGCTACACCTTC.

The chain has TRBV4-2 and TRBJ2-6; tentative D call: TRBD1 (5 bases). From germline, CDR1 is LGHNA and CDR2 YNFKEQ. This CDR3 is built from 17 residues. V lost 4 bases to trimming and J lost 0 bases, with 13 bases between them. CDR3 region: CASSPRQSNSGANVLTF. CDR3 sequence (DNA): TGTGCCAGCAGCCCCAGACAGAGCAACTCTGGGGCCAACGTCCTGACTTTC.

The sample holds a few counts of this clone. The V and J genes are TRBV9 and TRBJ2-7; TRBD1 might be the D (6 bases). This CDR3 is built from 14 residues. V was cut by 4 bases and J by 0 bases, with 11 bases left in between. CDR1 SGDLS and CDR2 YYNGEE come from the germline V gene. CDR3 DNA sequence: TGTGCCAGCAGCCGACTGGACAGCTCCTACGAGCAGTACTTC. Protein product: CASSRLDSSYEQYF.

This clone has a handful of counts. The V gene is TRBV27, the J gene TRBJ1-5, with D possibly matching TRBD1 (5 bases). Per germline, CDR1 MNHEY and CDR2 SMNVEV (reference sequence). CDR3 length equals 18 residues. With 4 bases removed from V and 2 bases from J, the gap between germline ends came to 21 bases. CDR3 sequence: CASSSPSRRGLCNQPQHF. The CDR3 region has the DNA TGTGCCAGCAGTTCCCCTTCCAGGAGGGGCTTATGCAATCAGCCCCAGCATTTT.